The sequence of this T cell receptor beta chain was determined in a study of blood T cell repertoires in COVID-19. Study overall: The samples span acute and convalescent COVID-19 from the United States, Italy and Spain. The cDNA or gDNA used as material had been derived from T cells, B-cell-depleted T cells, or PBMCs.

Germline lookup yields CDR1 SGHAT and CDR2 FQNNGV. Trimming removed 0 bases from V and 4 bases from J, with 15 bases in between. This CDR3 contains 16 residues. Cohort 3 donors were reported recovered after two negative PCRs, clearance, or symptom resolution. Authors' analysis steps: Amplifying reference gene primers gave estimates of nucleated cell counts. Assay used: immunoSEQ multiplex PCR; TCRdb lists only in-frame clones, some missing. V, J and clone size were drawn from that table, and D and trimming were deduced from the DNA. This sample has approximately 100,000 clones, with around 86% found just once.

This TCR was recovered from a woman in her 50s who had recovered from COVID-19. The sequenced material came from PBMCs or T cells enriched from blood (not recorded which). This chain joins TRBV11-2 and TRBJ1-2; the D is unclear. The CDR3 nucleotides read TGTGCCAGCAGCTTAGATATCTTTCTAGAAAGCTATGGCTACACCTTC. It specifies CASSLDIFLESYGYTF.